Below, 31 T cell receptor beta chains from the same sample are listed, as sequenced in a study of T cells expressing NK-cell markers (dated by TCRdb to about 2020). The method was 5' RACE. Sequencer: Illumina HiSeq 2000. Based on TCRdb reprocessing of the reads, there is one entry per CDR3 protein sequence, and DNA is missing. This sample's table contains 300,000 or so distinct CDR3 sequences. The biggest ten clones account for about 4.2% of the sample. The sample comprised blood T cells: a sorted CD56 or NKG2C T cell subset, CD4+ or CD8+ T cells, or bulk PBMC T cells (not recorded which). These receptors all come from a woman aged 18 to 75 in good health.

This chain joins TRBV11-2 and TRBJ2-1; TCRdb proposes TRBD2, but this gene call is untestable without DNA. The CDR3 is made up of 14 amino acids. Per germline, CDR1 SGHAT and CDR2 FQNNGV. CDR3: CASSLLAIENEQFF.

The chain employs TRBV19 and TRBJ2-1; TCRdb outputs TRBD2, but without DNA this stays unchecked. Germline CDR1 LNHDA, CDR2 SQIVND (reference sequence). The CDR3 sequence is 14 residues long. The CDR3 reads CASTTGTSGNEQFF.

J is TRBJ2-7 and V is TRBV18. From germline, CDR1 is KGHSH and CDR2 LQKENI. CDR3 length: 11 residues. CDR3 residues: CASSPLSEQYF.

J is TRBJ2-7 and V is TRBV20-1; TCRdb designates TRBD1, a call that cannot be tested without DNA. Germline values: CDR1 DFQATT, CDR2 SNEGSKA (reference sequence). The CDR3 has 14 amino acids. The CDR3 loop reads CSPKTGGIPYEQYF.

This chain connects TRBV10-3 to TRBJ1-5. CDR1 is ENHRY, CDR2 SYGVKD, per germline. This CDR3 is built from 12 residues. This CDR3 reads CATGRINQPQHF.

J is TRBJ1-1 and V is TRBV11-2. The V gene's germline CDR1 is SGHAT and CDR2 FQNNGV. The CDR3 is made up of 14 amino acids. The CDR3 here is CASSPSYGNTEAFF.

This chain links TRBV30 with TRBJ1-2. Germline loops: CDR1 GTSNPN, CDR2 SVGIG (reference sequence). This CDR3 has 11 amino acids. The CDR3 here is CAWSGGNGYTF.

The V gene is TRBV29-1, the J gene TRBJ2-2; the TCRdb D gene call, TRBD2, has no DNA to confirm it. There are 15 residues in the CDR3. Germline V gene data show CDR1 as SQVTM and CDR2 as ANQGSEA. The CDR3 reads CSVERLAGGSGELFF.

V usage is TRBV5-1 and J usage is TRBJ1-1. Germline values: CDR1 SGHRS, CDR2 YFSETQ. There are 14 residues in the CDR3. This CDR3 is CASRLVRGLSEAFF. Full variable domain (outside the CDR3, taken from reference TRBV5-1 and TRBJ1-1): KAGVTQTPRYLIKTRGQQVTLSCSPISGHRSVSWYQQTPGQGLQFLFEYFSETQRNKGNFPGRFSGRQFSNSRSEMNVSTLELGDSALYLCASRLVRGLSEAFFGQGTRLTVV.

CDR3 region: CSARDFRRGSNEKLFF. This sequence joins TRBV20-1 and TRBJ1-4; TCRdb's D gene call, TRBD1, goes unchecked for lack of DNA. This CDR3 has 16 amino acids. Germline CDR1 DFQATT, CDR2 SNEGSKA (reference sequence).

The CDR3 sequence is CSASGPGSGRLHNEQFF. V and J are TRBV20-1 and TRBJ2-1; the TCRdb D gene call, TRBD2, has no DNA to confirm it. Per the germline V gene, CDR1 is DFQATT and CDR2 is SNEGSKA (reference sequence). This CDR3 is 17 amino acids long.

This rearrangement joins TRBV5-5 to TRBJ1-1. Looked up from germline, CDR1 is SGHKS and CDR2 is YYEKEE (reference sequence). CDR3 length equals 15 residues. CDR3 loop: CASSPDGNMNTEAFF.

CDR3 region: CASSIREDTQYF. The chain employs TRBV19 and TRBJ2-3; TCRdb lists TRBD1, though no DNA is available to test this call. The CDR3 is 12 amino acids. Germline V gene sequence: CDR1 LNHDA, CDR2 SQIVND (reference sequence).

The rearrangement links TRBV6-2 or TRBV6-3 to TRBJ1-5. The CDR3 consists of 16 residues. The germline gives CDR1 MNHEY, CDR2 SVGEGT. The CDR3 reads CASSSPTYSSNQPQHF.

The CDR3 sequence: CASEKGTGELFF. The chain has TRBV25-1 and TRBJ2-2; TCRdb selects TRBD1, and the lack of DNA leaves this call unchecked. The germline gives CDR1 MGHDK, CDR2 SYGVNS. The CDR3 consists of 12 residues. The complete variable domain, with remaining parts taken from reference TRBV25-1 and TRBJ2-2, reads EADIYQTPRYLVIGTGKKITLECSQTMGHDKMYWYQQDPGMELHLIHYSYGVNSTEKGDLSSESTVSRIRTEHFPLTLESARPSHTSQYLCASEKGTGELFFGEGSRLTVL.

The CDR3: CASSLGRVSEAFF. The chain combines TRBV5-6 with TRBJ1-1. The CDR3 consists of 13 residues. Germline V gene lookup returns CDR1 SGHDT and CDR2 YYEEEE.

The rearrangement joins TRBV7-8 to TRBJ1-1. The CDR3 loop spans 15 amino acids. CDR1 and CDR2 (germline): SGHVS, FQNEAQ. CDR3 residues: CASSSPKVLGTEAFF.

V usage is TRBV12-3 or TRBV12-4 and J usage is TRBJ1-4. This CDR3 is built from 13 residues. CDR3 sequence: CASSSHQYEKLFF.

V is TRBV11-2 and J is TRBJ2-1; no DNA is available, so the TRBD2 call from TCRdb remains unchecked. Germline V gene data show CDR1 as SGHAT and CDR2 as FQNNGV. CDR3 length: 18 residues. This CDR3 is CASSLVRPGGRSYNEQFF.

The chain is built from TRBV7-3 and TRBJ2-5; TCRdb reports TRBD1, a call that lacks DNA to check it against. CDR1 and CDR2 (germline): SGHTA, FQGTGA. The CDR3 totals 14 residues. This CDR3 reads CASSITGGGETQYF.

J is TRBJ2-1 and V is TRBV10-1; TCRdb selects TRBD2, and the lack of DNA leaves this call unchecked. The CDR3 loop spans 14 amino acids. CDR1 WNHNN and CDR2 SYGVQD come from the germline V gene (reference sequence). CDR3 region: CASNTSGGDNEQFF.

The chain carries TRBV5-6 and TRBJ2-3; TCRdb's D call of TRBD1 is untestable without DNA. The CDR3 length is 15 residues. Germline V gene data show CDR1 as SGHDT and CDR2 as YYEEEE. The CDR3 loop reads CASSFRRGNTDTQYF.

V gene TRBV28 combines with J gene TRBJ2-7; TCRdb indicates TRBD1, and absent DNA this call remains unverified. Germline V gene lookup returns CDR1 MDHEN and CDR2 SYDVKM. There are 13 residues in the CDR3. CDR3 region: CASRGPGKNEQYF. The full variable domain, with the rest looked up from reference TRBV28 and TRBJ2-7, is DVKVTQSSRYLVKRTGEKVFLECVQDMDHENMFWYRQDPGLGLRLIYFSYDVKMKEKGDIPEGYSVSREKKERFSLILESASTNQTSMYLCASRGPGKNEQYFGPGTRLTVT.

The chain couples TRBV12-3 or TRBV12-4 to TRBJ2-7; TCRdb's D call of TRBD1 is untestable without DNA. CDR3 length: 15 amino acids. CDR3 amino acids: CASSSKLDRPGEQYF.

This rearrangement joins TRBV6-5 to TRBJ2-1; TCRdb picks TRBD1, but there is no DNA to check that call. This CDR3 comprises 15 residues. CDR1 is MNHEY, CDR2 SVGAGI, per germline. The CDR3 sequence is CASSYDTGSNNEQFF.

The V and J genes are TRBV4-3 and TRBJ1-5. Germline V lookup: CDR1 LGHNA, CDR2 YSLEER. The CDR3 sequence is 15 residues long. This chain's CDR3 is CASSQASGLNQPQHF.

The V and J genes are TRBV12-3 or TRBV12-4 and TRBJ2-3; the D call of TRBD1 rests on TCRdb alone, since no DNA is present to check it. The CDR3 length is 15 residues. CDR3 protein: CASSPRGGAWDTQYF.

This chain uses TRBV28 with TRBJ2-1; TCRdb outputs TRBD1, but without DNA this stays unchecked. Germline V lookup: CDR1 MDHEN, CDR2 SYDVKM. CDR3 size: 14 residues. CDR3 residues: CASSLSPHLVKQFF.

The chain joins TRBV28 to TRBJ2-2; TCRdb's D call, TRBD1, is unchecked because there is no DNA. Germline V CDR1 and CDR2: MDHEN, SYDVKM. The CDR3 is made up of 14 amino acids. CDR3 amino acids: CASKTGGDTGELFF.

This sequence joins TRBV5-1 and TRBJ1-4; TCRdb gives TRBD1 as the D gene, but with no DNA this cannot be confirmed. Germline CDR1 SGHRS, CDR2 YFSETQ. CDR3 length equals 14 residues. This CDR3 reads CASSLQGFYEKLFF.

The rearrangement links TRBV6-1 to TRBJ1-1; no DNA is available, so the TRBD1 call from TCRdb remains unchecked. Germline CDR1 MNHNS, CDR2 SASEGT. The CDR3 runs 14 residues. The CDR3 region is CASIADRVNTEAFF.